This T cell receptor beta chain was identified during a study of T cells in Graves' hyperthyroidism and ophthalmopathy (dated by TCRdb to about 2019). About the investigation overall: Peripheral blood samples were taken at initial diagnosis, before any treatment was given. To identify TCR V-J signatures that set the groups apart, the researchers used a discovery cohort of roughly 100 patients, made up of 40 to 45 with Graves' ophthalmopathy and 57 with stable Graves' hyperthyroidism. The paper describes TCR Vbeta CDR3 sequencing of 140 or so peripheral blood samples, made up of fewer than 50 ophthalmopathy patients, roughly 75 hyperthyroidism patients and some 17 progressor patients. An independent validation cohort of under 20 hyperthyroidism patients and 17 patients who later progressed to ophthalmopathy tested prospective prediction of ophthalmopathy. After blood sampling, hyperthyroidism patients were treated with methimazole at a starting dose of 30 mg daily, and ophthalmopathy patients were treated with high-dose intravenous methylprednisolone. In addition, the study compared T-cell repertoires in thyroid tissue and in blood from a handful of Graves' hyperthyroidism patients. For training and testing, the 80 to 100 patients in the discovery cohort were randomly divided in a 7:3 ratio.

The CDR3 goes from the cysteine to the phenylalanine over 15 residues. The kept DNA is CDR3 alone, 45 bases in frame from the first base. For CDR1 and CDR2, the germline V gene lists SGHRS and YFSETQ. V gives up 4 bases and J gives up 4 bases, and the segment between their germline ends measures 14 bases. Amplification of TCR beta CDR3 regions was carried out from RNA transcripts. For the first round of RT-PCR on the TCR CDR3, the HTBI primer set was used together with the Qiagen OneStep RT-PCR kit. Libraries were constructed in a second round of multiplex PCR, after which size selection and purification were performed. Paired-end sequencing of the libraries was performed with 100 bp reads on an Illumina HiSeq2000. In the paper's pipeline: SOAPnuke was used to process the raw data, throwing out any read that contained adapters or uncalled bases, had a mean Phred below 15, or lacked an exact constant-primer or identifier match. High-quality paired reads were merged with COPE v1.2.5, and unique nucleotide sequences were defined as clonotypes. Clonotypes were aligned to IMGT TRBV, TRBD and TRBJ reference segments using MiTCR v1.1. The analysis included only V-J combinations with a frequency above 0.0001, which together covered more than 98% of the repertoires. The TCS score was defined as the ratio of F50 (clonal expansion) to E x V (chaos), calculated using BLOSUM62-based TCRdist between CDR3 peptides within each V-J. Welch's t-statistics and random forest reduced around 510 V-J features to under 15, which were used in a naive Bayes classifier (R e1071). Clones were called with MiXCR by TCRdb after fastp trimmed the public reads at Q25, and only in-frame beta chains were retained. Identical CDR3 proteins give one entry, which carries the most common genes and DNA. These V and J calls rely on TCRdb rather than the paper's analysis. Within this sample are under 550,000 distinct CDR3 sequences, with about 20% of them counted one time only. The ten largest make up about half of the sample.

In the ophthalmopathy patients, disease was moderately to severely active, with a Clinical Activity Score of 3 or more, a NOSPECS grade of 4 or more, and a duration of less than 3 months. Patients with uncontrolled infections, other autoimmune diseases, pregnancy or lactation were excluded. Clinical symptoms, serum thyroxine and TRAb, thyroid ultrasound, and orbital computed tomography formed the basis for the diagnoses. PBMCs were isolated from 7.5 to 10 ml of fresh peripheral blood by Ficoll-Paque density gradient centrifugation. Trizol reagent was used to extract total RNA, and RNA quality was then checked on an Agilent 2100 Bioanalyzer. General conclusions and limits of the study: Sample size was not statistically predetermined, and investigators were not blinded to group allocation. Most expanded thyroid clonotypes (frequency above 0.001) were also detected in blood, a finding suggesting that blood repertoires may reflect thyroid immune responses. In validation, the model predicted progression to ophthalmopathy with roughly 66% sensitivity and approximately 74% specificity, a median of approximately 6.7 months before onset. Ophthalmopathy was separated from stable hyperthyroidism by a 13 V-J signature model, with approximately 86% sensitivity and approximately 81% specificity obtained in cross-validation and 80%/75% obtained in testing.

This clonotype has only a few counts. Its antigen is unknown. There are no base qualities to consult, and no much larger clone falls within one base. The source is a man between 35 and 55 years old with Graves' ophthalmopathy. The rearrangement joined TRBV5-1 to TRBJ1-4; the D gene assignment is ambiguous. Sequencing was done on a sample of blood. The DNA reads TGCGCCAGCAGCATGGGGAGGCTATATAATGAAAAACTGTTTTTT. Translated, this gives CASSMGRLYNEKLFF.